This T cell receptor (delta chain) was identified during a study of gamma-delta T cells after stem cell transplantation. TCRdb reapplied CATT to the RT-PCR reads. The top ten clones hold around 52% of a sample with 1,700 or so delta-chain clones, 35% to 50% of them seen once. J lost 0 bases, V lost 3 bases, and 11 bases had no gene match. In germline, CDR1 is GEAIGNYY, CDR2 EKD. The CDR3 length is 20 residues. This sequence joins TRDV2 and TRDJ3; 9 nucleotides match TRDD3. This TCR was sampled from a human donor. It is not recorded whose cells these are; they may come from a transplant donor. Material: gamma-delta T cells. The CDR3: CACDRILTGGPSWDTRQMFF. DNA of the CDR3: TGTGCCTGTGACCGAATCCTTACTGGGGGACCCTCCTGGGACACCCGACAGATGTTTTTC.